This entry describes one T cell receptor beta chain. Its antigen is still unknown. Base qualities are not at hand, and no much larger clone is one base apart. Reading from cysteine to phenylalanine, the CDR3 counts 17 amino acids. The read is trimmed to its CDR3 DNA, 51 bases read in frame from base 1. V is cut back by 5 bases and J by 2 bases, with 12 bases in the junction unmatched. Reading the germline V gene (reference sequence) gives CDR1 SEHNR and CDR2 FQNEAQ. This sample was included in a study of response to subunit inactivated influenza vaccine (dated by TCRdb to 2016 to 2019). Regarding the complete study: Deep quantitative profiling of the T cell receptor repertoire was used in the study to follow responses to a trivalent subunit inactivated influenza vaccine. The study at large found these results: It was suggested by the authors that each seasonal influenza vaccination may recruit only a limited number of new T cells.

The library was generated by RT-PCR. The run used an Illumina HiSeq 2500. TCRdb reanalyzed the raw reads on its own, using fastp at Q25 for trimming and MiXCR for clone calling, and kept in-frame beta chains. Here each entry gathers all rows of one CDR3 protein and keeps the most common genes and DNA. Present in this sample are fewer than 600,000 distinct CDR3 sequences, more than 7% of which were seen just once. About 12% of the sample is in the top ten clones. The origin of this receptor is a man aged 50 to 69 who received an inactivated influenza vaccine. Donor details come from another sample of the same person, matched by shared clones. The sequencing used PBMCs from blood, collected 23 to 25 months after vaccination. The sequence joins TRBV7-9 to TRBJ2-3, and TRBD2 matches 8 of the central bases. The CDR3 is CASSPPRRGLDTDTQYF. The DNA is as follows: TGTGCCAGCAGCCCACCCCGGCGGGGACTAGACACAGATACGCAGTATTTT.